At least ten counts were recorded for the clone carrying this T cell receptor (beta chain). Its specificity is not known. This entry is derived from a study of T-cell reconstitution after alpha-beta-depleted transplantation in children. V was cut by 0 bases and J by 1 base, with 7 bases left in between. Germline V gene sequence: CDR1 SGHRS, CDR2 YFSETQ. This CDR3 has 15 residues. Unique molecular identifiers were incorporated when the TCRbeta library was constructed. TCRdb reprocessed the PCR reads via MiXCR and lists one record per CDR3 protein. The sample contains just over 950,000 distinct CDR3 sequences, around 30% of which appear only once. Study observations and caveats: Day-60 TCRbeta diversity that was high in some patients was derived from surviving recipient T cells and thymic progenitors. At the one-year point after transplant, T-cell counts and TCRbeta diversity were found to come mostly from T cells that had been newly produced.

This TCR was sampled from a boy under three years old who had a stem cell transplant for SCID, so the T cells may come from the graft donor. Specimen: PBMCs, mostly from graft donor cells, collected 360 days after TCRalphabeta/CD19-depleted stem cell transplant. The chain carries TRBV5-1 and TRBJ2-2; no clear D. CDR3 nucleotides: TGCGCCAGCAGCTTGGACGGAAGGAACACCGGGGAGCTGTTTTTT. Its translation: CASSLDGRNTGELFF.